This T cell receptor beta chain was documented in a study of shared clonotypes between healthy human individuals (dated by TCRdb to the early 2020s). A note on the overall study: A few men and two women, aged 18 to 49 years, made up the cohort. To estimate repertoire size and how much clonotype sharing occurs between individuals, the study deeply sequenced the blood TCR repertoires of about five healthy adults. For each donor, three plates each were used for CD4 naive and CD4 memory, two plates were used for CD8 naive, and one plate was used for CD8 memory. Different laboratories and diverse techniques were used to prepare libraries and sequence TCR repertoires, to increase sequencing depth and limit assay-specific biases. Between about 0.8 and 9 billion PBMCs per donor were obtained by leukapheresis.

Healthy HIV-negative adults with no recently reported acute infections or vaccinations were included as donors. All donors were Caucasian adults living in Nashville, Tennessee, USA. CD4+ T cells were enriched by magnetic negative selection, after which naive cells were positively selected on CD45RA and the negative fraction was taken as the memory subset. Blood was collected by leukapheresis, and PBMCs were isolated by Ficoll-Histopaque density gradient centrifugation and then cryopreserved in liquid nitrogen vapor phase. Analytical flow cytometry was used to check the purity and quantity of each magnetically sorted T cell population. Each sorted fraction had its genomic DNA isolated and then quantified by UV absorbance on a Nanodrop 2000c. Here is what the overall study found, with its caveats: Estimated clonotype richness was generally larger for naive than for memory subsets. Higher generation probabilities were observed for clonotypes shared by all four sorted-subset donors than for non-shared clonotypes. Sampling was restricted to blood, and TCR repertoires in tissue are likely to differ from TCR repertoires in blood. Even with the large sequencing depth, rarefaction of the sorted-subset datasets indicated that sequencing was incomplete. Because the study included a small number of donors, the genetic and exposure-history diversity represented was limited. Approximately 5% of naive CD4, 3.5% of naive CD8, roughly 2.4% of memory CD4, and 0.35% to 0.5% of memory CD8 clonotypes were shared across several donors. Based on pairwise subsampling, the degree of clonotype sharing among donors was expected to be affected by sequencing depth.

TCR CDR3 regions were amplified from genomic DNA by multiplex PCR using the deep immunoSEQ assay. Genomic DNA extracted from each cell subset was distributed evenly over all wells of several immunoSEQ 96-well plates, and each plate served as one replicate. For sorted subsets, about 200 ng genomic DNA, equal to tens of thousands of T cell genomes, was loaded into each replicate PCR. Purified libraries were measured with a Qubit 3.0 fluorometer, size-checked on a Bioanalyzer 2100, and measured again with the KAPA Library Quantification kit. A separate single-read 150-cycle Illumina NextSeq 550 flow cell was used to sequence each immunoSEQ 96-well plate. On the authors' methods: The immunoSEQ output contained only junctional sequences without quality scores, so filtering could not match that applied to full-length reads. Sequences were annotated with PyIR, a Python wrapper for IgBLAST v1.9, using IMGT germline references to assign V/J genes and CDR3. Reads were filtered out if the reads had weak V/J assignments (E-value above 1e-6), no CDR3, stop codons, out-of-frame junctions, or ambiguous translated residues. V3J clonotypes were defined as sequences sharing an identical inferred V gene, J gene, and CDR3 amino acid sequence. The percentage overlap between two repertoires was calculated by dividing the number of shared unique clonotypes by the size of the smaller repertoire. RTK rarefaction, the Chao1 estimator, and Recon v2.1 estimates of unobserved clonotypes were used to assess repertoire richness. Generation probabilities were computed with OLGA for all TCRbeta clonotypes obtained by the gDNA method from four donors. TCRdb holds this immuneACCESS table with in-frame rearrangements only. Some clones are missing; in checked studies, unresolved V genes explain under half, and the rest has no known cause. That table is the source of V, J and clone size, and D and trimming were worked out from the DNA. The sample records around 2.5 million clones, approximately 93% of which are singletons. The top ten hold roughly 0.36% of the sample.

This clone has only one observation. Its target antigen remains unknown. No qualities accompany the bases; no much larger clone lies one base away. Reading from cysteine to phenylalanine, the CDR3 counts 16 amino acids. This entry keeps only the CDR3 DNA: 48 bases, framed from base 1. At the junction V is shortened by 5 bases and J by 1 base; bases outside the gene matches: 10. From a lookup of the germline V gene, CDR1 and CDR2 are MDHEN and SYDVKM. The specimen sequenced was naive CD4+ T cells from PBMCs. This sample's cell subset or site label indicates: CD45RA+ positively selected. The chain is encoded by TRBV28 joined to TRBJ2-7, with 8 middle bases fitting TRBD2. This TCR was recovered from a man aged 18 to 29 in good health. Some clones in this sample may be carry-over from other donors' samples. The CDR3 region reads CASSAGDSGTSYEQYF. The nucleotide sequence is TGTGCCAGCAGTGCCGGCGATAGCGGGACTTCCTACGAGCAGTACTTC.